This T cell receptor (beta chain) stems from a study of T cell repertoires in cytomegalovirus infection. Note on this clonotype: Its matching antigen is unknown.

The length of the CDR3 is 12 residues. The germline V and J ends were trimmed by 1 base and 3 bases, with 3 bases remaining between them. General observations from the study: Cumulative public TCR beta family frequency identified CMV carriers with the relevant HLA.

Using its own MiXCR run on the reads, TCRdb lists one record per CDR3 protein. There are hundreds of thousands of distinct CDR3 sequences in the sample; approximately 33% occur only once, and around a sixth lies in the top ten. The chain links TRBV23-1 to TRBJ1-1; D is undetermined. TRBV23-1 carries the ORF label, with uncertain function. The specimen was cultured PBMCs, collected from culture after CMV antigen stimulation. The receptor comes from a human donor in good health (CMV status not recorded). Some clones in this sample may be carry-over from other donors' samples. The CDR3 nucleotides read TGCGCCAGCAGTCAATTGGACACTGAAGCTTTCTTT. Translation gives CASSQLDTEAFF.